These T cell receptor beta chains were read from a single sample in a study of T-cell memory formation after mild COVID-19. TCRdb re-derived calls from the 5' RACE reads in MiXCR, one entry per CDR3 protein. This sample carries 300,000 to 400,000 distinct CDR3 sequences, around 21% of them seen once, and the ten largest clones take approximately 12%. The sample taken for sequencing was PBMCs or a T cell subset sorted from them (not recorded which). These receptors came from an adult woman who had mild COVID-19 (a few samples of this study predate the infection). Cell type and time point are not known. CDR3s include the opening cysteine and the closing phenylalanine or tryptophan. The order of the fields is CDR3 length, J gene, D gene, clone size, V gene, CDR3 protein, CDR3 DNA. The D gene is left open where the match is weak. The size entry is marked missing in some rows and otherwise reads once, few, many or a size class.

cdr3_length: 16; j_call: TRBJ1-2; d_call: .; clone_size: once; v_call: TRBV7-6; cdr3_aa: CASSLLGERKICGYTF; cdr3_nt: TGTGCCAGCAGCTTACTGGGAGAAAGGAAGATTTGTGGCTACACCTTC
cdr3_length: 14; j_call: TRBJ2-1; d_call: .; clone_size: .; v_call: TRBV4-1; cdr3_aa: CASSQVNRRYEQFF; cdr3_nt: TGCGCCAGCAGCCAAGTCAACCGGCGATATGAGCAGTTCTTC
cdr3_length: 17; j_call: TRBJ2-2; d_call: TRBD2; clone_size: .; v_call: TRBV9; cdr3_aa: CASSVASTGGYTGELFF; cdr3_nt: TGTGCCAGCAGCGTAGCTAGTACCGGGGGGTACACCGGGGAGCTGTTTTTT
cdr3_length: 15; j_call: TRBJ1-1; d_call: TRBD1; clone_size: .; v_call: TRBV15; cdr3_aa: CATSRGRGIGSEAFF; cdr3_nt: TGTGCCACCAGCAGAGGCAGGGGGATCGGCTCTGAAGCTTTCTTT
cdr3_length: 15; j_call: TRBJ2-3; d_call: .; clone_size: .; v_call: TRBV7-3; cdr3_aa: CASSLGPGGVDTQYF; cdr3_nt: TGTGCCAGCAGCTTAGGTCCGGGGGGCGTAGATACGCAGTATTTT
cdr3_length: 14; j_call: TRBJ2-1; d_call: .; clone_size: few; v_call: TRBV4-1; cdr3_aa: CASSQDMGLNEQFF; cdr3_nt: TGCGCCAGCAGCCAAGATATGGGGTTGAACGAGCAGTTCTTC
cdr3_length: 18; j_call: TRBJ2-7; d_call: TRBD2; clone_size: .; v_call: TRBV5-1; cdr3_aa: CASSLAVASGSQIYEQYF; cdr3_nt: TGCGCCAGCAGCTTGGCCGTGGCTAGCGGGAGTCAAATCTACGAGCAGTACTTC
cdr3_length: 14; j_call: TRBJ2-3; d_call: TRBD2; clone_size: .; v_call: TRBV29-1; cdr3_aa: CSVVTSGNTDTQYF; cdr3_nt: TGCAGCGTGGTGACTAGCGGGAACACAGATACGCAGTATTTT
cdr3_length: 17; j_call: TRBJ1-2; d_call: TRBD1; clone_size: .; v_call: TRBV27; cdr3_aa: CASSLGPRTGGGGGYTF; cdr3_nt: TGTGCCAGCAGTTTAGGCCCCAGGACAGGGGGCGGCGGCGGCTACACCTTC
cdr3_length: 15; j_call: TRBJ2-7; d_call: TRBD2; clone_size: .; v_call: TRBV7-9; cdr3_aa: CASSLVASGAYEQYF; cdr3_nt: TGTGCCAGCAGCTTAGTCGCTAGCGGGGCCTACGAGCAGTACTTC
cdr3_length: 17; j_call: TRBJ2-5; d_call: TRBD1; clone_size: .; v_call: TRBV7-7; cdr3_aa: CASSHPWTGGRKETQYF; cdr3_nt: TGTGCCAGCAGCCATCCTTGGACAGGGGGCAGGAAGGAGACCCAGTACTTC
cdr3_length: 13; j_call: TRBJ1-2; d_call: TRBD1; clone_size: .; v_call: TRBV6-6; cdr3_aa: CASSWTGDYGYTF; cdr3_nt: TGTGCCAGCAGCTGGACAGGCGATTATGGCTACACCTTC
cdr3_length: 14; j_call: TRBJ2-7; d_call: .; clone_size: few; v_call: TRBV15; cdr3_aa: CATSIRVNPYEQYF; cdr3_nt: TGTGCCACCAGCATTCGTGTGAACCCCTACGAGCAGTACTTC
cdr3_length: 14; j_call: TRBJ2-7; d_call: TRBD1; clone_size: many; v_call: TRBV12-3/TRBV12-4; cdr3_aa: CASSSGGSSYEQYF; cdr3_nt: TGTGCCAGCAGTTCAGGGGGAAGCTCCTACGAGCAGTACTTC
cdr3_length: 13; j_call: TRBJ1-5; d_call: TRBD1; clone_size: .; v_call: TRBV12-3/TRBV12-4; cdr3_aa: CASSSRGLGPQHF; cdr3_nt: TGTGCCAGCAGTTCCAGGGGGCTAGGGCCCCAGCATTTT
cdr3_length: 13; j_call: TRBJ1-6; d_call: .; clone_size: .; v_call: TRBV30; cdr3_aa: CAWGRQINSPLHF; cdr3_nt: TGTGCCTGGGGGAGACAGATTAATTCACCCCTCCACTTT
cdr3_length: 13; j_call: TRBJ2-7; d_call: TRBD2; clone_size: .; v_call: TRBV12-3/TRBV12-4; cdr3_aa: CASRLAGANEQYF; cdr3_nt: TGTGCCAGCAGGCTAGCGGGAGCGAACGAGCAGTACTTC
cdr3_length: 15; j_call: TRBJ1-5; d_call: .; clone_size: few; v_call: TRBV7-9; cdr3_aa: CASSSGQGPNQPQHF; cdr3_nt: TGTGCCAGCAGCTCCGGCCAGGGTCCCAATCAGCCCCAGCATTTT
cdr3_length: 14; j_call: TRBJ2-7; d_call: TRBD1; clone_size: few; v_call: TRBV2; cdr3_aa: CASSVGTGNYEQYF; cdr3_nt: TGTGCCAGCAGTGTCGGGACAGGGAACTACGAGCAGTACTTC
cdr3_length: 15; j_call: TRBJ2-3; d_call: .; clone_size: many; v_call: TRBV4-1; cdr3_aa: CASATTWVYTDTQYF; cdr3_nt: TGCGCCAGCGCCACAACCTGGGTGTACACAGATACGCAGTATTTT
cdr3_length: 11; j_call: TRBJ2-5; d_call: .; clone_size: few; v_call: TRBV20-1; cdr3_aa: CSGRFQETQYF; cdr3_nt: TGCAGTGGCCGGTTCCAAGAGACCCAGTACTTC
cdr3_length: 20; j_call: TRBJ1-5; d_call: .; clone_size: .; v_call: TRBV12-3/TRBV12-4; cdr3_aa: CASSLYSVVDWFDSNQPQHF; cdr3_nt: TGTGCCAGCAGTTTATATTCCGTTGTAGATTGGTTCGATAGCAATCAGCCCCAGCATTTT
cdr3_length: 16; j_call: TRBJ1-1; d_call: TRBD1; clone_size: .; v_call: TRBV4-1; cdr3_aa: CASSQDQMGTGGWAFF; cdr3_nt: TGCGCCAGCAGCCAAGATCAGATGGGGACAGGGGGTTGGGCTTTCTTT
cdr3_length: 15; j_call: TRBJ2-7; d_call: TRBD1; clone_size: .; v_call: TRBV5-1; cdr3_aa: CARSLTGTGTYEQYF; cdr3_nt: TGCGCCAGAAGCCTGACCGGGACAGGGACCTACGAGCAGTACTTC
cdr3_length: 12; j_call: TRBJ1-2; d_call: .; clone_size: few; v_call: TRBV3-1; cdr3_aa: CASSQDGGGYTF; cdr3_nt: TGTGCCAGCAGCCAAGATGGGGGTGGCTACACCTTC
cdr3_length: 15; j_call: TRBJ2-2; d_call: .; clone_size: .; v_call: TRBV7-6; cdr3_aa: CASSLTATETGELFF; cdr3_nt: TGTGCCAGCAGCTTAACGGCTACGGAAACCGGGGAGCTGTTTTTT
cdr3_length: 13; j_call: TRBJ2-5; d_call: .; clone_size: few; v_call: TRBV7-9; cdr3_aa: CASSSGTMETQYF; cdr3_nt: TGTGCCAGCAGCTCCGGGACAATGGAGACCCAGTACTTC
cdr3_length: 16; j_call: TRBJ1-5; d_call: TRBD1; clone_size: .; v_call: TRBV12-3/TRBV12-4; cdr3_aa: CASSSGTGWRNQPQHF; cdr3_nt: TGTGCCAGCAGTTCGGGGACAGGATGGCGCAATCAGCCCCAGCATTTT
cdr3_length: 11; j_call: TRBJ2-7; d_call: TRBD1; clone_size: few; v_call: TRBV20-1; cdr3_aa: CSAETGARCDF; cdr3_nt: TGCAGTGCGGAGACAGGGGCTCGATGTGACTTC
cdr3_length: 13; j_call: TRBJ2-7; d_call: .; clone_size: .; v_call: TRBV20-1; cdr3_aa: CSALDWNSYEQYF; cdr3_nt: TGCAGTGCCTTAGACTGGAACTCCTACGAGCAGTACTTC
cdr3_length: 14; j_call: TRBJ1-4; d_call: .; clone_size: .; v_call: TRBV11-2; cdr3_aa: CASSFPGNNEKLFF; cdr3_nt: TGTGCCAGCAGCTTCCCCGGCAATAATGAAAAACTGTTTTTT
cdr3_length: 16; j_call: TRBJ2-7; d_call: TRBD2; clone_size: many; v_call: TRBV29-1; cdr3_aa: CSVAQVAGGTLDEQYF; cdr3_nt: TGCAGCGTTGCTCAAGTAGCGGGAGGGACATTGGACGAGCAGTACTTC
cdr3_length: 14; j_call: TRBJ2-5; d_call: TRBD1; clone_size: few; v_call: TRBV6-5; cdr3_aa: CASSYSGQGKTQYF; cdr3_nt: TGTGCCAGCAGTTACTCCGGACAGGGAAAGACCCAGTACTTC
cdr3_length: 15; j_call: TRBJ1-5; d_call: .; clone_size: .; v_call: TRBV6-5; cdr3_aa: CASSRWVDSNQPQHF; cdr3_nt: TGTGCCAGCAGCCGATGGGTAGATAGCAATCAGCCCCAGCATTTT
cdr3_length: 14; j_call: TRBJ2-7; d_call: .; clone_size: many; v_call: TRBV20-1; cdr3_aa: CSASPAARSYEQYF; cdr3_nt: TGCAGTGCTAGTCCGGCCGCTCGTTCCTACGAGCAGTACTTC
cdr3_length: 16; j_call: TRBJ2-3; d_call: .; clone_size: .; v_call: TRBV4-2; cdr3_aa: CASSQDIGAGTDTQYF; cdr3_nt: TGCGCCAGCAGCCAAGATATAGGAGCGGGCACAGATACGCAGTATTTT
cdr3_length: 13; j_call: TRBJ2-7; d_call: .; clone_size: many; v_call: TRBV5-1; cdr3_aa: CASSPRAAYEQYF; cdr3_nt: TGCGCCAGCAGCCCCCGGGCGGCCTACGAGCAGTACTTC
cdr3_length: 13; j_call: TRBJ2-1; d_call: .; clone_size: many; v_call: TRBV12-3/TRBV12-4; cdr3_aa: CASSLTGFNEQFF; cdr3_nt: TGTGCCAGCAGTTTAACAGGGTTCAATGAGCAGTTCTTC
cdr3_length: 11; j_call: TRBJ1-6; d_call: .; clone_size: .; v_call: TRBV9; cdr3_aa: CASGAGTILHF; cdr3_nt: TGTGCCAGCGGGGCCGGGACAATCCTCCACTTT
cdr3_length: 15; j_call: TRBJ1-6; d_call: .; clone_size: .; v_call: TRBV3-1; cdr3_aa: CASSQGWGPNSPLHF; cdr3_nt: TGTGCCAGCAGCCAAGGTTGGGGGCCTAATTCACCCCTCCACTTT
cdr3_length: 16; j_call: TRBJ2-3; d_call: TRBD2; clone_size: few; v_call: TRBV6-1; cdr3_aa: CASRKTSGGAADTQYF; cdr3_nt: TGTGCCAGCAGGAAAACTAGCGGGGGGGCCGCAGATACGCAGTATTTT
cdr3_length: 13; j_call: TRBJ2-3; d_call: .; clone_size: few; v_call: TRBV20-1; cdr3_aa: CSARFPVTDTQYF; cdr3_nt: TGCAGTGCTAGATTCCCAGTCACAGATACGCAGTATTTT
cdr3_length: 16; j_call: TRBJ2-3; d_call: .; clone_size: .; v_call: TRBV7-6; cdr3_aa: CASSPTSIYSTDTQYF; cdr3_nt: TGTGCCAGCAGCCCAACCTCCATTTACAGCACAGATACGCAGTATTTT
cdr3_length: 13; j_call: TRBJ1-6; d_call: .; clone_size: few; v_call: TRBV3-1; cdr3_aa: CASRYSSNSPLHF; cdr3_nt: TGTGCCAGCCGATATAGTTCTAATTCACCCCTCCACTTT